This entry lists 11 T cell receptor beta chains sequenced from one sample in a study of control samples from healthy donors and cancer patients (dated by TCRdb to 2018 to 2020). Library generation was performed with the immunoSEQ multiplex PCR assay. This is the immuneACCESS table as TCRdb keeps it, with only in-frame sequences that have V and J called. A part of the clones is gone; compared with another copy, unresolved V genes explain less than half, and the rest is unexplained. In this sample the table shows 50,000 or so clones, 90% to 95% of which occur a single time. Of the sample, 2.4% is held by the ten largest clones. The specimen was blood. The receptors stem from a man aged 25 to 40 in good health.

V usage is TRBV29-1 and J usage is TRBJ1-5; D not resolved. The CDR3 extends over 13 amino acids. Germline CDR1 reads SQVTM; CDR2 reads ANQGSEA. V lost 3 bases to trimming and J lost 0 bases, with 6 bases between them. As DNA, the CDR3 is TGCAGCGTTGAGGAGAATAGCAATCAGCCCCAGCATTTT. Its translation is CSVEENSNQPQHF. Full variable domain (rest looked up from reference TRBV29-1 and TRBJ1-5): SAVISQKPSRDICQRGTSLTIQCQVDSQVTMMFWYRQQPGQSLTLIATANQGSEATYESGFVIDKFPISRPNLTFSTLTVSNMSPEDSSIYLCSVEENSNQPQHFGDGTRLSIL.

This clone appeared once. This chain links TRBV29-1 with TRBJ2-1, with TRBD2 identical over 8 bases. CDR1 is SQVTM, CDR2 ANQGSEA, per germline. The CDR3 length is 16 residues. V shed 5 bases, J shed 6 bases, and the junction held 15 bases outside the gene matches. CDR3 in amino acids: CSVLLSAAGTSNEQFF. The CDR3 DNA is TGCAGCGTTCTCCTCTCCGCGGCCGGGACTAGCAATGAGCAGTTCTTC.

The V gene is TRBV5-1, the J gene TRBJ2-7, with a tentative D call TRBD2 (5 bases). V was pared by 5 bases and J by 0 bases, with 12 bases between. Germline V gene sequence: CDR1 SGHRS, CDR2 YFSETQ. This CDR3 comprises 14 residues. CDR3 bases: TGCGCCAGCAGATCGGCGGGCAGCTCCTACGAGCAGTACTTC. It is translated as CASRSAGSSYEQYF.

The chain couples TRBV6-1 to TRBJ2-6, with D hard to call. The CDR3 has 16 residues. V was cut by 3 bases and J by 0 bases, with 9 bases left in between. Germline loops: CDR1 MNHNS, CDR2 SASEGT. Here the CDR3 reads CASSDGHLSGANVLTF. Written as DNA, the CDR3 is TGTGCCAGCAGTGACGGTCACCTCTCTGGGGCCAACGTCCTGACTTTC.

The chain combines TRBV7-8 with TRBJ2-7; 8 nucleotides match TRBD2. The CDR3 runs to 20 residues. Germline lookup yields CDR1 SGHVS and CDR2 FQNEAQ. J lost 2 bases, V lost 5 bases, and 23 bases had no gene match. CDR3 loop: CASSQQQGRPGGSFPYEQYF. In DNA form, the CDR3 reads TGTGCCAGCAGCCAACAGCAGGGGAGACCGGGGGGGTCTTTTCCCTACGAGCAGTACTTC.

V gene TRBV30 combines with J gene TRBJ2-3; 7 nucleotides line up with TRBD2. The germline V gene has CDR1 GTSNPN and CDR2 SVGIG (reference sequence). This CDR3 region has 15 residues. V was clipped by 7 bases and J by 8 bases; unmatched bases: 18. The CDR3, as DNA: TGTGCCTCCGACCTGACTAGCACAAGACGGCCTACGCAGTATTTT. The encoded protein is CASDLTSTRRPTQYF.

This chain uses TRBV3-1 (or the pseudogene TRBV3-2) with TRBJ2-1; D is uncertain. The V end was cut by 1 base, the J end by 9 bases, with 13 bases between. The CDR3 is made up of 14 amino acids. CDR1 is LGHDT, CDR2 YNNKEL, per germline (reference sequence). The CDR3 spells CASSQGALEVEQFF. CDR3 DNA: TGTGCCAGCAGCCAAGGGGCCCTAGAGGTTGAGCAGTTCTTC.

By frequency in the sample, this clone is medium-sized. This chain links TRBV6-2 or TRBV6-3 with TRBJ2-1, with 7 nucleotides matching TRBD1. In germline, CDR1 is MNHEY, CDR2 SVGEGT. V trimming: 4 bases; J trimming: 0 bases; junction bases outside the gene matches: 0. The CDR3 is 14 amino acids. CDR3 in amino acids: CASSWDSSYNEQFF. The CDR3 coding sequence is TGTGCCAGCAGTTGGGACAGCTCCTACAATGAGCAGTTCTTC.

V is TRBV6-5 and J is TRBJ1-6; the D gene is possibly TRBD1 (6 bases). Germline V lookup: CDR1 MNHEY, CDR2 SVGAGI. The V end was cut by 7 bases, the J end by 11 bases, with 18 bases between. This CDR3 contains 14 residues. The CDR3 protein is CASKKAQGGTPLHF. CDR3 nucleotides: TGTGCCAGCAAGAAGGCACAGGGAGGGACACCCCTCCACTTT.

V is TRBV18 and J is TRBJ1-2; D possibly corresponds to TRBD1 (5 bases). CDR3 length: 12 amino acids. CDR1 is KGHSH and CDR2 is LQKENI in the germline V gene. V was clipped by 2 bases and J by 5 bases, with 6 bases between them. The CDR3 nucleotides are TGTGCCAGCTCACCAGGGGGGTATGGCTACACCTTC. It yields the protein CASSPGGYGYTF.

CDR3: CASSQEINRAPGGFKNIQYF. The CDR3 DNA is TGTGCCAGCAGCCAAGAGATTAACCGGGCGCCAGGGGGGTTCAAAAACATTCAGTACTTC. This sequence joins TRBV3-1 (or the pseudogene TRBV3-2) and TRBJ2-4, with a weak D call TRBD1 (7 bases). The CDR3 totals 20 residues. Per the germline V gene, CDR1 is LGHDT and CDR2 is YNNKEL (reference sequence). V lost 0 bases and J lost 3, with 24 bases in between.